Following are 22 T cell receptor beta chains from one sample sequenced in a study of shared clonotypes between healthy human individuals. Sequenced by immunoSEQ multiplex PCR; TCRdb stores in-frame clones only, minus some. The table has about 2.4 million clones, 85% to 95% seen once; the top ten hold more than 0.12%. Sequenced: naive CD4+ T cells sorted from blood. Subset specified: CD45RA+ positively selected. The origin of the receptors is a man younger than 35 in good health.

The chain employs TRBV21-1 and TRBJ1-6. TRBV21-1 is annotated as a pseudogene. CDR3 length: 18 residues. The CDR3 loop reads CASSKDSGESSYNSPLHF. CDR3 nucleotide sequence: TGTGCCAGCAGCAAAGATAGTGGCGAGAGCTCCTATAATTCACCCCTCCACTTT.

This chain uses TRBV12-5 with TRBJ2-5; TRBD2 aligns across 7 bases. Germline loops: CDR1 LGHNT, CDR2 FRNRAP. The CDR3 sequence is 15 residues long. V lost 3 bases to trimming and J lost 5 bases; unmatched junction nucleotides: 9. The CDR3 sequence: CASGLGGGAGETQYF. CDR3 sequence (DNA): TGTGCTAGTGGTTTAGGCGGGGGAGCAGGGGAGACCCAGTACTTC.

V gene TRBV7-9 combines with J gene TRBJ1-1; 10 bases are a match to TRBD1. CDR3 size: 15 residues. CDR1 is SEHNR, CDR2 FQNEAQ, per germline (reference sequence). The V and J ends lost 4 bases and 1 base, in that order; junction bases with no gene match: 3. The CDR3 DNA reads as TGTGCCAGCAGCTGGGGGACAGGGGCGAACACTGAAGCTTTCTTT. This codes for CASSWGTGANTEAFF.

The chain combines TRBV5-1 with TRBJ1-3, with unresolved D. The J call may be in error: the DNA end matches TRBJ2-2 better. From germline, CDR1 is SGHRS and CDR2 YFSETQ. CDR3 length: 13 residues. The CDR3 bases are TGCGCCAGCAGCCTGGACGGTTACGGGGAGCTGTTTTTT. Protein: CASSLDGYGELFF.

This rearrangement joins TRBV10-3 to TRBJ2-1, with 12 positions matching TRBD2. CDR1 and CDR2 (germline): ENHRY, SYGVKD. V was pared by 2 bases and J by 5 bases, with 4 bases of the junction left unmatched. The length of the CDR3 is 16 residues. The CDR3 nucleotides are TGTGCCATCAGTGAGCGGCTAGCGGGGGGGAACAATGAGCAGTTCTTC. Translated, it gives CAISERLAGGNNEQFF.

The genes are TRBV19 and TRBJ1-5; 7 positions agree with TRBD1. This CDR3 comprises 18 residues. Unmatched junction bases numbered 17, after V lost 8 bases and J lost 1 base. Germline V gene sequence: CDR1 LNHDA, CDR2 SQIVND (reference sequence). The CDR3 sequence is CASCQGVRGGLSNQPQHF. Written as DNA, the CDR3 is TGTGCCAGTTGCCAGGGGGTGAGAGGGGGCTTGAGCAATCAGCCCCAGCATTTT.

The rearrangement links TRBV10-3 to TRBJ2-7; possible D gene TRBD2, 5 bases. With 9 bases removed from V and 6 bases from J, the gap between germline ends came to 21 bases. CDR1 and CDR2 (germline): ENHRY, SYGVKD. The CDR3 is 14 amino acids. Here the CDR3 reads CAISQAGLSTEQYF. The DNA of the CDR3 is TGTGCCATATCCCAAGCCGGACTCTCCACCGAGCAGTACTTC.

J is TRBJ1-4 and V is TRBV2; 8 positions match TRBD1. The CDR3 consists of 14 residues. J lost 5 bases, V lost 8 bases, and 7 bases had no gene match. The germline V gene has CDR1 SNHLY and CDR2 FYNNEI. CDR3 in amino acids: CASQASGGNEKLFF. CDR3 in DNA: TGTGCCAGCCAGGCCTCAGGGGGCAATGAAAAACTGTTTTTT.

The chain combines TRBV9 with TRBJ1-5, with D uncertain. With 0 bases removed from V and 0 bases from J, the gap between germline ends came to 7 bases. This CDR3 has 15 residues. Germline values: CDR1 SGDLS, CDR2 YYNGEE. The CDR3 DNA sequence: TGTGCCAGCAGCGTAGGAGACGGTAGCAATCAGCCCCAGCATTTT. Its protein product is CASSVGDGSNQPQHF.

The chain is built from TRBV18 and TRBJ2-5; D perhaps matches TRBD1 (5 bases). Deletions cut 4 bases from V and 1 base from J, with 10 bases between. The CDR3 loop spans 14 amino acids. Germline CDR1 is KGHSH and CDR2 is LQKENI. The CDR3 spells CASSRTGIQETQYF. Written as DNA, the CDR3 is TGTGCCAGCTCACGTACAGGAATCCAAGAGACCCAGTACTTC.

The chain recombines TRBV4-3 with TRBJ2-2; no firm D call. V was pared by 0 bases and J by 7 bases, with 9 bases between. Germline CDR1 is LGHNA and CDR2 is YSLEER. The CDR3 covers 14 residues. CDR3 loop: CASSQDLWGGELFF. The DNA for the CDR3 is TGCGCCAGCAGCCAAGATCTTTGGGGCGGGGAGCTGTTTTTT.

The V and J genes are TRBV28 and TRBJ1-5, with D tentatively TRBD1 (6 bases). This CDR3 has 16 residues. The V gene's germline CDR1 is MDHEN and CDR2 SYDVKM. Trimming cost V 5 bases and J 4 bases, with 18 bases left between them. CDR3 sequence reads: CASSIDSDRRNQPQHF. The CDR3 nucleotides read TGTGCCAGCAGTATTGACTCTGACAGGAGGAATCAGCCCCAGCATTTT. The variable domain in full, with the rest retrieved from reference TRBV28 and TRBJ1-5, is DVKVTQSSRYLVKRTGEKVFLECVQDMDHENMFWYRQDPGLGLRLIYFSYDVKMKEKGDIPEGYSVSREKKERFSLILESASTNQTSMYLCASSIDSDRRNQPQHFGDGTRLSIL.

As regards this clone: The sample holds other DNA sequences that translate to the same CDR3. The CDR3 DNA reads TGTGCCAGCAGCTTACAGGGGGCAGGTCAGCCCCAGCATTTT. This translates into CASSLQGAGQPQHF. This rearrangement joins TRBV5-4 to TRBJ1-5; 9 nucleotides match TRBD1. The trim removed 2 bases at V and 6 bases at J, leaving 3 bases unmatched. The V gene's germline CDR1 is SGHNT and CDR2 YYREEE (reference sequence). The CDR3 runs 14 residues. Drawing the rest from reference TRBV5-4 and TRBJ1-5, the complete variable domain is ETGVTQSPTHLIKTRGQQVTLRCSSQSGHNTVSWYQQALGQGPQFIFQYYREEENGRGNFPPRFSGLQFPNYSSELNVNALELDDSALYLCASSLQGAGQPQHFGDGTRLSIL.

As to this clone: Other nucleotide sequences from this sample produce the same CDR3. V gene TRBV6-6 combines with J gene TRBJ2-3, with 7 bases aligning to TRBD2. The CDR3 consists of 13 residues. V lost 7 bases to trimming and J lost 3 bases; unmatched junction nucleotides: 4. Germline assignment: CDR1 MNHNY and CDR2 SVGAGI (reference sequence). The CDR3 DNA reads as TGTGCCAGCACACCGGGGGGAACAGATACGCAGTATTTT. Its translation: CASTPGGTDTQYF.

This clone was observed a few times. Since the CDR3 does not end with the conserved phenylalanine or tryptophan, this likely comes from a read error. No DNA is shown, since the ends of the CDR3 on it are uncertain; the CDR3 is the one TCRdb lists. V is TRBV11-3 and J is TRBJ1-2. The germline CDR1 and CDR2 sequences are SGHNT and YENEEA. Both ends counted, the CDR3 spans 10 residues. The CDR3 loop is CASSTTDGGL.

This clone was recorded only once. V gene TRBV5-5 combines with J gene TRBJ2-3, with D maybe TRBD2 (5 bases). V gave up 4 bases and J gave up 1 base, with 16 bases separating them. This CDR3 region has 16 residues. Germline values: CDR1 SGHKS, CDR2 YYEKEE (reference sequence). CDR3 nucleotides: TGTGCCAGCAGCAGGGTCGAGCGGCCGCGCACAGATACGCAGTATTTT. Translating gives CASSRVERPRTDTQYF. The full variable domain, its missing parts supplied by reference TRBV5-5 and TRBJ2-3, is DAGVTQSPTHLIKTRGQQVTLRCSPISGHKSVSWYQQVLGQGPQFIFQYYEKEERGRGNFPDRFSARQFPNYSSELNVNALLLGDSALYLCASSRVERPRTDTQYFGPGTRLTVL.

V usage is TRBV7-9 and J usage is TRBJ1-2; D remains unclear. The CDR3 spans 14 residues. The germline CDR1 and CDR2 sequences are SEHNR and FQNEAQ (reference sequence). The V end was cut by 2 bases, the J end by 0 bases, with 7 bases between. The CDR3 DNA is TGTGCCAGCAGCTTAAAAACTGCTAACTATGGCTACACCTTC. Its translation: CASSLKTANYGYTF.

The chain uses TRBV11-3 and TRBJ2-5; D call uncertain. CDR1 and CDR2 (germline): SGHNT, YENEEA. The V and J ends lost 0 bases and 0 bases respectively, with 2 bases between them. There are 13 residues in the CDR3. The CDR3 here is CASSLEYQETQYF. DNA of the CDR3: TGTGCCAGCAGCTTAGAGTACCAAGAGACCCAGTACTTC.

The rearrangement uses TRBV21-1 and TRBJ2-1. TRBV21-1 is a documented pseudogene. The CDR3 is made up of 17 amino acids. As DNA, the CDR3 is TGTGCCAGCAGCAAAGGGGGGGCGGGCGGCCCCTACAATGAGCAGTTCTTC. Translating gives CASSKGGAGGPYNEQFF.

DNA for the CDR3: TGTGCCAGCAGCCAACGCTCGGAGGATACGCAGTATTTT. Translation gives CASSQRSEDTQYF. The chain recombines TRBV11-3 with TRBJ2-3; no clear D gene. V was clipped by 5 bases and J by 6 bases, with 12 bases between them. Germline CDR1 reads SGHNT; CDR2 reads YENEEA. The CDR3 is 13 residues long.

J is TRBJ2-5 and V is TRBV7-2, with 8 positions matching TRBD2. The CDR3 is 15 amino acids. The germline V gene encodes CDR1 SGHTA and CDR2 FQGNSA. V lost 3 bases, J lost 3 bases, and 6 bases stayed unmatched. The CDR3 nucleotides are TGTGCCAGCAGCTTGGTTGCACTAGCGGAAGAGACCCAGTACTTC. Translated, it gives CASSLVALAEETQYF.

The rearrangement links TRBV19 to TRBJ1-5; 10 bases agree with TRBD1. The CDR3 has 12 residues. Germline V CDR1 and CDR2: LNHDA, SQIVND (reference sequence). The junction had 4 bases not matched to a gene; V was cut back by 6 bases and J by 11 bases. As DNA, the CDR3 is TGTGCCAGTAGGAGCGGACAGGGGGCCCAGCATTTT. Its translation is CASRSGQGAQHF. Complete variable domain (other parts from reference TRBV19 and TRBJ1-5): DGGITQSPKYLFRKEGQNVTLSCEQNLNHDAMYWYRQDPGQGLRLIYYSQIVNDFQKGDIAEGYSVSREKKESFPLTVTSAQKNPTAFYLCASRSGQGAQHFGDGTRLSIL.